This T cell receptor (beta chain) was documented in a study of blood T cell repertoires in COVID-19. CDR3 size: 15 residues. The junction had 4 bases not matched to a gene; V was cut back by 1 base and J by 5 bases. Germline V CDR1 and CDR2: KGHSH, LQKENI. Clones were read by immunoSEQ multiplex PCR, and TCRdb kept only the in-frame ones, dropping some. The sample carries 150,000 to 200,000 clones, 81% recorded once. The rearrangement uses TRBV18 and TRBJ2-2; 7 nucleotides agree with TRBD1. The source is a woman aged 35 to 49 with COVID-19, enrolled during active disease. Sequencing was carried out using peripheral blood. Here the CDR3 reads CASSPRQGDTGELFF. The CDR3 DNA sequence: TGTGCCAGCTCACCACGACAGGGAGATACCGGGGAGCTGTTTTTT.